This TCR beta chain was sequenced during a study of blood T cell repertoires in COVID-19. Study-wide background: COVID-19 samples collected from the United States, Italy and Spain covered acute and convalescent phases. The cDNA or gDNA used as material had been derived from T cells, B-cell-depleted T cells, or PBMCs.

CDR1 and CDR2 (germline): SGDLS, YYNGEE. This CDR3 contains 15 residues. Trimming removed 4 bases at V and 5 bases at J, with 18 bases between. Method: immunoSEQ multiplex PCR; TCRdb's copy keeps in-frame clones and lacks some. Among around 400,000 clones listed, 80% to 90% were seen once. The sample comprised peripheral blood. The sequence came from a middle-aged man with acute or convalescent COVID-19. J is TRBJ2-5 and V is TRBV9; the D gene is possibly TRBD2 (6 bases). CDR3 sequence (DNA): TGTGCCAGCAGCCGCCCTGGAGGGGTAGGGGAGACCCAGTACTTC. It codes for CASSRPGGVGETQYF. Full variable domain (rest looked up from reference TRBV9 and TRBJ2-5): DSGVTQTPKHLITATGQRVTLRCSPRSGDLSVYWYQQSLDQGLQFLIQYYNGEERAKGNILERFSAQQFPDLHSELNLSSLELGDSALYFCASSRPGGVGETQYFGPGTRLLVL.